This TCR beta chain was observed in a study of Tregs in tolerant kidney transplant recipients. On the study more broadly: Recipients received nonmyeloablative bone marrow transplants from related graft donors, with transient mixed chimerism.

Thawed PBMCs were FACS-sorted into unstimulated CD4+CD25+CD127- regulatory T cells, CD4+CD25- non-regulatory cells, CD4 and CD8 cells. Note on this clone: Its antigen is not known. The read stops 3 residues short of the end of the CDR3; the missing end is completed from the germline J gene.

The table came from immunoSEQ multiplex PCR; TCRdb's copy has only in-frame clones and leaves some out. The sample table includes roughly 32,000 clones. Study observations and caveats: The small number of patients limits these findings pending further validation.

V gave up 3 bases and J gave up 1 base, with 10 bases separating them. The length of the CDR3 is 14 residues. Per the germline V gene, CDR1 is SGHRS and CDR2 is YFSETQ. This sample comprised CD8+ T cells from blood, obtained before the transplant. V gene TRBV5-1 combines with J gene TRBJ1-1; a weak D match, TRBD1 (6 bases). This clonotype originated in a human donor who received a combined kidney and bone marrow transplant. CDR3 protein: CASSWGQGNTEAFF. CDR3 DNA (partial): TGCGCCAGCAGCTGGGGGCAGGGGAACACTGAA.